These T cell receptor beta chains were read from a single sample in a study of T cells in Graves' hyperthyroidism and ophthalmopathy. TCRdb ran MiXCR on the multiplex PCR reads and lists one entry per CDR3 protein. The sample lists some 510,000 distinct CDR3 sequences, around 20% occurring once. The sequenced material came from blood. These receptors all stem from a young man with Graves' hyperthyroidism. Each CDR3 is given with its conserved first and last residue. D genes are given only for firm matches. Rows give clone size only sometimes, using once, few, many, or a class for an expanded clone.

J: TRBJ2-5
D: TRBD1
V: TRBV7-9
size: few
DNA: TGTGCCAGCAGCGTAGGGACAGGTCCTGGAGAGACCCAGTACTTC
CDR3: CASSVGTGPGETQYF

J: TRBJ1-2
D: NA
V: TRBV12-3/TRBV12-4
size: many
DNA: TGTGCCAGCAGTTTTGACATATCCAACTATGGCTACACCTTC
CDR3: CASSFDISNYGYTF

J: TRBJ1-5
D: TRBD1
V: TRBV7-6
size: NA
DNA: TGTGCCAGCAGCTTAGCACAGGGGATCAATCAGCCCCAGCATTTT
CDR3: CASSLAQGINQPQHF

J: TRBJ1-5
D: NA
V: TRBV6-1
size: many
DNA: TGTGCCAGCAGTGTGAAACAGTTGGGTCAGCCCCAGCATTTT
CDR3: CASSVKQLGQPQHF

J: TRBJ1-2
D: NA
V: TRBV30
size: NA
DNA: TGTGCCTGGAATGGGGGGCGTTCCTATGGCTACACCTTC
CDR3: CAWNGGRSYGYTF

J: TRBJ1-2
D: NA
V: TRBV2
size: many
DNA: TGTGCCAGCAATGTTCGTTATGGGGACCGGCACTATGGCTACACCTTC
CDR3: CASNVRYGDRHYGYTF

J: TRBJ2-7
D: NA
V: TRBV11-2
size: NA
DNA: TGTGCCAGCAGCCGCTGGACGGGGGACGAGCAGTACTTC
CDR3: CASSRWTGDEQYF

J: TRBJ2-5
D: NA
V: TRBV30
size: NA
DNA: TGTGCCTGGGGGACCCTTGGGGAGACCCAGTGCTTC
CDR3: CAWGTLGETQCF

J: TRBJ1-2
D: NA
V: TRBV28
size: NA
DNA: TGTGCCAGCAGACTTGGGGGGGGCGGGTATGGCTACACCTTC
CDR3: CASRLGGGGYGYTF

J: TRBJ2-7
D: TRBD1
V: TRBV7-8
size: many
DNA: TGTGCCAGCAGCTTATCTGGACAGGGTTCCCACGAGCAGTACTTC
CDR3: CASSLSGQGSHEQYF

J: TRBJ2-2
D: TRBD1
V: TRBV12-3/TRBV12-4
size: few
DNA: TGTGCCAGCAGTTTACGGTCGGGGCAGGGGGCCACCGGGGAGCTGTTTTTT
CDR3: CASSLRSGQGATGELFF

J: TRBJ2-5
D: NA
V: TRBV12-3/TRBV12-4
size: many
DNA: TGTGCCAGCAGCCCCAGGGGGGGGTTCGAGACCCAGTACTTC
CDR3: CASSPRGGFETQYF

J: TRBJ2-7
D: TRBD2
V: TRBV7-2
size: NA
DNA: TGTGCCAGCAGCTCATACGGGGGGGGAGCCTACGAGCAGTACTTC
CDR3: CASSSYGGGAYEQYF